This TCR beta chain was obtained from a study of blood T cell repertoires in COVID-19. The CDR3 contains 14 residues. J gave up 5 bases and V 4 bases, and 4 bases lay outside the gene matches. Germline assignment: CDR1 MGHRA and CDR2 YSYEKL. Profiled with immunoSEQ multiplex PCR; TCRdb holds only in-frame clones, not every one. This sample carries 150,000 or so clones, 75% to 90% of them seen once, and the ten largest clones take roughly 5%. The count of this clone is one. The receptor was isolated from a man between 65 and 80 years old who had been exposed to COVID-19. Sequenced: PBMCs or T cells enriched from blood (not recorded which). The chain carries TRBV4-1 and TRBJ2-3; 9 bases are shared with TRBD2. The CDR3 DNA sequence: TGCGCCAGCAGCCTAGCGGGGGCGGGAGATACGCAGTATTTT. It translates to CASSLAGAGDTQYF.